This T cell receptor beta chain was captured by sequencing in a study of T-cell reconstitution after alpha-beta-depleted transplantation in children. Findings and caveats of the study: After transplant, at about two months, alpha-beta T cells were reportedly derived from several hundred expanded graft clones.

Unique molecular identifiers were incorporated when the TCRbeta library was constructed. TCRdb passed the PCR reads through MiXCR, listing each CDR3 protein once. The sample shows hundreds of thousands of distinct CDR3 sequences, 10% to 15% of them seen only once. In its sample, this clonotype was seen many times. The target antigen is unknown. The junction had 8 bases not matched to a gene; V was cut back by 3 bases and J by 3 bases. The CDR3 runs to 15 residues. CDR1 and CDR2 (germline): DFQATT, SNEGSKA (reference sequence). This receptor was obtained from a male patient aged 10 to 17 who had a stem cell transplant for acute myeloid leukemia, so the T cells may come from the graft donor. The sequenced sample was PBMCs, mostly from graft donor cells, obtained 360 days after TCRalphabeta/CD19-depleted stem cell transplant. The V call is TRBV20-1, the J call TRBJ2-3; 8 positions agree with TRBD1. This CDR3 is CSARDREVWTDTQYF. The CDR3 DNA sequence: TGCAGTGCTAGGGACAGGGAGGTTTGGACAGATACGCAGTATTTT.